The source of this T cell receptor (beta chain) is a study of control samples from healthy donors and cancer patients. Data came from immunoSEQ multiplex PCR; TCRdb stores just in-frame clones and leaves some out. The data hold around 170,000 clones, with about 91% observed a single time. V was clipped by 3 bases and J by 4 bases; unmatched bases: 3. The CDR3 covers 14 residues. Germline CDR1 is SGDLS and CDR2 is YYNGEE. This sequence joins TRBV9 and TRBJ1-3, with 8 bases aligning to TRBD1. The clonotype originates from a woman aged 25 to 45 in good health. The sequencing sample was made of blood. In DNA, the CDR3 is TGTGCCAGCAGCGCCAGGGGGCTAGGAAACACCATATATTTT. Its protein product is CASSARGLGNTIYF. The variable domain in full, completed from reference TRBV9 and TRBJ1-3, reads DSGVTQTPKHLITATGQRVTLRCSPRSGDLSVYWYQQSLDQGLQFLIQYYNGEERAKGNILERFSAQQFPDLHSELNLSSLELGDSALYFCASSARGLGNTIYFGEGSWLTVV.